This T cell receptor (beta chain) appears in the sequencing data of a study of cytomegalovirus exposure and HLA in healthy donors. Study-level findings and limits: Cytomegalovirus status was reportedly diagnosed by the classifier with high sensitivity and specificity.

On this clone: The antigen is not known.

The PCR had 60 Vbeta and 13 Jbeta primers. TCRdb keeps only in-frame clones here, not all; method: immunoSEQ multiplex PCR. The data hold more than 110,000 clones, with 70% to 80% observed a single time. Germline-derived CDR1 and CDR2 are MDHEN and SYDVKM. This CDR3 spans 13 amino acids. The trim removed 8 bases at V and 1 base at J, leaving 4 bases unmatched. Sequenced sample: PBMCs. The V and J genes are TRBV28 and TRBJ1-1; the match to TRBD1 covers 7 bases. The TCR comes from a man aged 18 to 30 in good health and CMV-seronegative. The CDR3 is CASYGTENTEAFF. In DNA, the CDR3 is TGTGCCAGCTATGGGACAGAGAACACTGAAGCTTTCTTT.